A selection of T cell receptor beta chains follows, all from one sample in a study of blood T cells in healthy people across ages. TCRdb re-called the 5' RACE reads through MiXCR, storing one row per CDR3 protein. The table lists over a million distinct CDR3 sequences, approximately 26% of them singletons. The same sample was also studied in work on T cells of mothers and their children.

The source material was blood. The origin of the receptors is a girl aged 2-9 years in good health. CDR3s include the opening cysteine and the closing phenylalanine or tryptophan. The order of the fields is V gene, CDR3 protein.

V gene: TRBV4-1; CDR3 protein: CASSQDTSGRISSYEQYF
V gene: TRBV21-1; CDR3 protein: CASSPRGGQFF
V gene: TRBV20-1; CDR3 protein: CSAPGPEAYEQYF
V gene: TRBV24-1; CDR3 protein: CATSVSRGAQETQYF
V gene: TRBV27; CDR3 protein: CASSLAVENTEAFF
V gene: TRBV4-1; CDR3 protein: CASSQEVLQGNGYTF
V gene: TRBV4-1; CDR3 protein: CASSQPWTGRTEAFF
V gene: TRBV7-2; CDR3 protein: CASSLDGEPGNTIYF
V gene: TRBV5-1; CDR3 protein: CASSLPRAGVADTQYF
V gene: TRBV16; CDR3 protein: CASSRTGYDGYTF
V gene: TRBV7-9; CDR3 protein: CASSLARTGLGTEAFF
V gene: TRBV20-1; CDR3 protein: CSAVPTAFGRTEAFF
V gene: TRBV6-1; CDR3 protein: CATLARETQYF
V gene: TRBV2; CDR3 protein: CASSSGEGRNIQYF
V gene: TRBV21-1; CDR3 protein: CASSDGLAGGELFF
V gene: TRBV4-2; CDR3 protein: CASSYGAGGTEAFF
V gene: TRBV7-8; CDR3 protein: CASSSRIGTALNSPLHF
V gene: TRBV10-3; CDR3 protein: CAISGQGATGELFF
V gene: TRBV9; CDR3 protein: CASSPTDPGGELFF
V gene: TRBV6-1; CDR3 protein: CASIPEGGGGDYNEQFF
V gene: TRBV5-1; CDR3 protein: CASSLVVAGGDEQFF
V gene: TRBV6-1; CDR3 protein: CASTWGQPNQPQHF
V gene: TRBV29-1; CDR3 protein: CSVGSEGGYTF
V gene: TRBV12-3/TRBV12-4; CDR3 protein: CASSLRSGNTEAFF
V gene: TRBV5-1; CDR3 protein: CASSLMIAGDNEQFF
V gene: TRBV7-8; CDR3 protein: CASRRGEGAETQYF
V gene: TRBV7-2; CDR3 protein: CASSSPHSTDTQYF
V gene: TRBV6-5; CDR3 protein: CASTAQGYTEAFF
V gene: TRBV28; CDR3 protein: CASSLLASGTYEQYF